This TCR beta chain originates from a study of T cell responses to AZD1222 COVID-19 vaccine. Overall study results and limits: Clonal diversity was possibly underestimated; the donors were predominantly white British and more often female. After the peak T cell response, and only then, were repertoires sampled. Epitopes outside B.1.351 and B.1.1.7 mutated regions reportedly drew nearly half of spike TCRs. At study baseline, merely more than 5 AZD1222 recipients were seropositive.

Here immunoSEQ multiplex PCR was the method, and the copy in TCRdb shows in-frame clones only, minus some. The sample lists 100,000 to 150,000 clones; roughly 90% were seen once. This CDR3 has 14 residues. CDR1 and CDR2 from the germline V gene are SGHRS and YFSETQ. Trimming pared 2 bases from V and 5 bases from J, leaving 10 bases between. In regard to this clone: No antigen is known for it.

The sequence was obtained from an adult in good health. The V call is TRBV5-1, the J call TRBJ2-2, with D maybe TRBD1 (5 bases). The sample was peripheral blood, taken on day 0 of MenACWY control vaccination. DNA of the CDR3: TGCGCCAGCAGCTTCAGGGAAAGGACCGGGGAGCTGTTTTTT. Translating gives CASSFRERTGELFF.